This T cell receptor beta chain was captured in a study of shared clonotypes between healthy human individuals. Study-wide points: Sharing across a few donors was seen in approximately 5.2% of naive CD4 clonotypes.

The assay was immunoSEQ multiplex PCR, and TCRdb's table has in-frame clones only and misses some. The sample comprises about 1.1 million clones, 75% to 80% of which are singletons, and 0.5% to 0.65% rests with the top ten. This clone was seen a single time. As yet, its antigen is unknown. V lost 9 bases and J 0 bases, leaving 11 bases between the germline ends. Germline V lookup: CDR1 MDHEN, CDR2 SYDVKM. The CDR3 extends over 14 amino acids. Material: memory CD4+ T cells from PBMCs. Subset of the sample: CD45RA-negative fraction. The source of this sequence is a man aged 18 to 30 in good health. Some clones in this sample may be carry-over from other donors' samples. This chain connects TRBV28 to TRBJ2-2, with D possibly being TRBD2 (5 bases). Here the CDR3 DNA reads TGTGCCAGTTTGGACTTTACGAACACCGGGGAGCTGTTTTTT. Translating gives CASLDFTNTGELFF.